This T cell receptor (beta chain) was documented in a study of blood T cell repertoires in COVID-19. Looking at the study overall: Sites across the United States, Italy and Spain contributed samples from acute and convalescent COVID-19.

As processed by the authors: Cell counts per sample came from amplifying reference gene primers. Produced via immunoSEQ multiplex PCR; TCRdb's table is partial and in-frame only. Clonal size and the V and J genes are those of that table, whereas D and trimming came from the DNA. The repertoire holds some 390,000 clones, with about 87% as singletons. Enrollment of patients from Seattle took place during active infection, with longitudinal follow-up. Sequencing input: peripheral blood. This receptor was identified in an older woman with COVID-19, enrolled during active disease.

CDR3 coding DNA: TGCGCCAGCAGCCACGGACGAGGGGGAGCTTTCTTT. This encodes CASSHGRGGAFF. The J gene is TRBJ1-1, the V gene TRBV4-1; tentative D call: TRBD1 (6 bases). This CDR3 has 12 amino acids. Trimming shortened V by 3 bases and J by 10 bases, and 12 bases separated the two germline ends. CDR1 is MGHRA and CDR2 is YSYEKL in the germline V gene.